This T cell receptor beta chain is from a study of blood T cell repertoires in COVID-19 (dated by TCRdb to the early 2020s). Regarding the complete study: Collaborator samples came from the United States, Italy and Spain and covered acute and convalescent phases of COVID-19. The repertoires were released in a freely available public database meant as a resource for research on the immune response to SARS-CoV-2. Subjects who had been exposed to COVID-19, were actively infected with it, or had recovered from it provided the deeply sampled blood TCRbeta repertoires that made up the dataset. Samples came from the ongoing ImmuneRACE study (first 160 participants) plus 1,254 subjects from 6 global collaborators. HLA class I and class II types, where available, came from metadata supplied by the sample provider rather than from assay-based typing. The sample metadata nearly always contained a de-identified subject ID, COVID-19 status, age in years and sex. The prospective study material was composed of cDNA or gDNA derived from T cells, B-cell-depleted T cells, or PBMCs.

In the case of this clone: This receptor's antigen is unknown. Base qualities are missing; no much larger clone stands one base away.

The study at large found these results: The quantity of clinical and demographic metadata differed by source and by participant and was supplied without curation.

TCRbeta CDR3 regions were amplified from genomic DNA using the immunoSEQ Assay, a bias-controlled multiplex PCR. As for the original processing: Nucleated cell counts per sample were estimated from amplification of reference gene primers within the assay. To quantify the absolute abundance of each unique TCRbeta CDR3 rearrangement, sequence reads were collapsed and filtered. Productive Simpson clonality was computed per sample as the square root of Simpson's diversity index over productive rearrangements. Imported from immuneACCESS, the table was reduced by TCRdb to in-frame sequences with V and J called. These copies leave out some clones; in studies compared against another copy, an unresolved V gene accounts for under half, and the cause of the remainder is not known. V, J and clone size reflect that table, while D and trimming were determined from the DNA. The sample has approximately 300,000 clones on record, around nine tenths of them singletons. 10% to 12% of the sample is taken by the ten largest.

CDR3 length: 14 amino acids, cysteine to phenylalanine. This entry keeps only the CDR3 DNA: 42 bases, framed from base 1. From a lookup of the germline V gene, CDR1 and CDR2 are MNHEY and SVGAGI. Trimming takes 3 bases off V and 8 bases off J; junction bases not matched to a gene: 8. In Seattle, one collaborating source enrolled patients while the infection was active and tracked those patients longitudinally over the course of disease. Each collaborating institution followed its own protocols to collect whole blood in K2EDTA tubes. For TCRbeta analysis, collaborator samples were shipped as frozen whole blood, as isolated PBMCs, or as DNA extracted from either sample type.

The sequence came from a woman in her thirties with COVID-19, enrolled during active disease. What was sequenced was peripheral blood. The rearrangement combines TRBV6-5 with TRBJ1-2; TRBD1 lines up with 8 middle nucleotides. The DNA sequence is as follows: TGTGCCAGCAGTTATAACGGACAGGGCACGGGCTACACCTTC. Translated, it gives CASSYNGQGTGYTF.